The 30 T cell receptor beta chains in this list originate from one sample, sequenced in a study of T cells after yellow fever vaccination. TCRdb re-called the 5' RACE reads with MiXCR, one entry per CDR3 protein. The table shows about 630,000 distinct CDR3 sequences, with about 12% occurring only once. The sequences come from PBMCs, collected on the day of the yellow fever booster vaccination. These TCRs come from a man aged 25 to 40 who received the YFV17D yellow fever vaccine.

The V call is TRBV10-3, the J call TRBJ2-7; the match to TRBD2 covers 10 bases. After removal of 6 bases from V and 0 bases from J, the junction contained 8 bases not matched to a gene. The germline V gene has CDR1 ENHRY and CDR2 SYGVKD. The CDR3 covers 16 residues. Here the CDR3 reads CAIRNTSGASSYEQYF. CDR3 bases: TGTGCCATCAGAAACACTAGCGGGGCCAGCTCCTACGAGCAGTACTTC.

V usage is TRBV5-5 and J usage is TRBJ2-7; possible D gene TRBD1, 5 bases. The CDR3 loop spans 15 amino acids. The V gene's germline CDR1 is SGHKS and CDR2 YYEKEE (reference sequence). V lost 4 bases and J lost 5, with 19 bases in between. The CDR3 DNA follows: TGTGCCAGCAGCGCGGCCCCCAGGGTTGTCAACGAGCAGTACTTC. This codes for CASSAAPRVVNEQYF.

In this sample, this clonotype turned up a few times. V is TRBV29-1 and J is TRBJ2-3; D unresolved. Germline CDR1 is SQVTM and CDR2 is ANQGSEA. The CDR3 runs to 12 residues. The V end was cut by 6 bases, the J end by 2 bases, with 9 bases between. This chain's CDR3 is CSVVVPTDTQYF. DNA for the CDR3: TGCAGCGTAGTAGTCCCCACAGATACGCAGTATTTT.

In its sample, this clonotype was seen many times. V and J are TRBV10-3 and TRBJ2-2, with TRBD2 matching 8 bases. The germline CDR1 and CDR2 sequences are ENHRY and SYGVKD. This CDR3 is built from 17 residues. V lost 7 bases, J lost 1 base, and 11 bases stayed unmatched. In nucleotides, the CDR3 is TGTGCCATCAACGCGCAGGCCGCGGGAGGGAACACCGGGGAGCTGTTTTTT. This translates into CAINAQAAGGNTGELFF.

J is TRBJ2-3 and V is TRBV12-3 or TRBV12-4; TRBD2 aligns across 13 bases. With 6 bases clipped from V and 1 base from J, the junction kept 16 bases outside the gene matches. There are 20 residues in the CDR3. The CDR3 DNA reads TGTGCCAGCAGACCCGAACCGGGACTAGCGGGAACCTCGGGCACAGATACGCAGTATTTT. It encodes CASRPEPGLAGTSGTDTQYF.

This clonotype was picked up a small number of times. V is TRBV5-5 and J is TRBJ1-5; D may be TRBD1 (5 bases). The V end lost 4 bases, the J end lost 4 bases, and 15 bases lay between the germline ends. The germline CDR1 and CDR2 sequences are SGHKS and YYEKEE (reference sequence). The CDR3 spans 15 residues. The CDR3 coding sequence is TGTGCCAGCAGCCCCACGGGGCAGGGTAATCAGCCCCAGCATTTT. It encodes CASSPTGQGNQPQHF.

The rearrangement links TRBV6-5 to TRBJ1-4; D ambiguous. Germline V CDR1 and CDR2: MNHEY, SVGAGI. The length of the CDR3 is 15 residues. The V end lost 0 bases, the J end lost 2 bases, and 7 bases lay between the germline ends. DNA of the CDR3: TGTGCCAGCAGTTACTCGAGGCCTACTAATGAAAAACTGTTTTTT. The encoded protein is CASSYSRPTNEKLFF.

This clonotype was picked up a small number of times. The rearrangement links TRBV6-2 or TRBV6-3 to TRBJ1-1; 8 nucleotides match TRBD1. The germline CDR1 and CDR2 sequences are MNHEY and SVGEGT. The trim removed 2 bases at V and 6 bases at J, leaving 8 bases unmatched. The CDR3 runs 15 residues. In nucleotides, the CDR3 is TGTGCCAGCAGTTACCCACAGGGGGGAATGGCTGAAGCTTTCTTT. Its translation: CASSYPQGGMAEAFF.

This clonotype was counted a few times. The chain is built from TRBV27 and TRBJ2-5; TRBD1 is a possible D gene (6 bases). CDR3 length equals 15 residues. Trimming pared 5 bases from V and 3 bases from J, leaving 16 bases between. Germline loops: CDR1 MNHEY, CDR2 SMNVEV (reference sequence). The CDR3: CASSRLGQRKETQYF. In DNA, the CDR3 is TGTGCCAGCAGTAGGTTAGGACAGCGGAAAGAGACCCAGTACTTC.

V and J are TRBV7-9 and TRBJ2-3; 8 nucleotides agree with TRBD2. CDR1 is SEHNR, CDR2 FQNEAQ, per germline (reference sequence). The trim removed 8 bases at V and 6 bases at J, leaving 10 bases unmatched. CDR3 size: 14 residues. The chain's CDR3 is CASYKREHRDTQYF. Here the CDR3 DNA reads TGTGCCAGCTATAAGCGGGAGCACCGGGATACGCAGTATTTT. The whole variable domain, remainder taken from reference TRBV7-9 and TRBJ2-3, is DTGVSQNPRHKITKRGQNVTFRCDPISEHNRLYWYRQTLGQGPEFLTYFQNEAQLEKSRLLSDRFSAERPKGSFSTLEIQRTEQGDSAMYLCASYKREHRDTQYFGPGTRLTVL.

The J gene is TRBJ2-5, the V gene TRBV30; no clear D gene. The CDR3 contains 12 residues. Trimming took off 5 bases at V and 4 bases at J, with 11 bases between the two ends. Germline loops: CDR1 GTSNPN, CDR2 SVGIG (reference sequence). The DNA of the CDR3 is TGTGCCTGGGCCGATATAGGAGAGACCCAGTACTTC. It encodes CAWADIGETQYF.

This clonotype was recorded a few times. The V call is TRBV19, the J call TRBJ1-2, with 9 positions matching TRBD1. The CDR3 spans 15 residues. Unmatched junction bases numbered 8, after V lost 4 bases and J lost 5 bases. Germline CDR1 reads LNHDA; CDR2 reads SQIVND (reference sequence). CDR3 bases: TGTGCCAGTAGTAGGGGACAGGGAGGTTCGTATGGCTACACCTTC. This translates into CASSRGQGGSYGYTF. Full variable domain (rest looked up from reference TRBV19 and TRBJ1-2): DGGITQSPKYLFRKEGQNVTLSCEQNLNHDAMYWYRQDPGQGLRLIYYSQIVNDFQKGDIAEGYSVSREKKESFPLTVTSAQKNPTAFYLCASSRGQGGSYGYTFGSGTRLTVV.

This clonotype was counted a few times. The chain has TRBV28 and TRBJ2-5; D gene ambiguous. Trimming took 9 bases from V and 2 from J, leaving 13 bases between them. CDR3 length equals 13 residues. Germline V gives CDR1 MDHEN, CDR2 SYDVKM. The CDR3 DNA reads as TGTGCCAGTAGCCGGCACAGTCAAGAGACCCAGTACTTC. Its protein is CASSRHSQETQYF.

This clonotype was counted between two and nine times. The chain links TRBV5-1 to TRBJ2-7, with 9 bases aligning to TRBD2. CDR1 SGHRS and CDR2 YFSETQ come from the germline V gene. The J segment lost 6 bases and the V segment lost 4 bases, leaving 11 bases of the junction unmatched. The CDR3 has 15 residues. The CDR3 loop is CASSIPGLAPLEQYF. In DNA form, the CDR3 reads TGCGCCAGCAGCATCCCGGGACTAGCTCCTCTCGAGCAGTACTTC.

This clonotype was recorded a few times. V is TRBV24-1 and J is TRBJ2-1; TRBD2 matches at 13 bases. The CDR3 extends over 16 amino acids. Germline V CDR1 and CDR2: KGHDR, SFDVKD. Trimming removed 3 bases from V and 6 bases from J; junction bases left unmatched: 4. The CDR3 here is CATSDVLAGGPNEQFF. The CDR3 DNA reads as TGTGCCACCAGTGATGTACTAGCGGGAGGGCCCAATGAGCAGTTCTTC.

The V call is TRBV6-1, the J call TRBJ2-2; the match to TRBD2 covers 14 bases. Germline lookup yields CDR1 MNHNS and CDR2 SASEGT. V was clipped by 6 bases and J by 5 bases; unmatched bases: 11. The CDR3 spans 18 residues. CDR3 sequence reads: CASSPPPGTSGRTGELFF. CDR3 DNA: TGTGCCAGCAGCCCACCCCCCGGGACTAGCGGGAGAACCGGGGAGCTGTTTTTT.

This clonotype was seen more than once but under ten times. The chain uses TRBV19 and TRBJ2-1; TRBD1 aligns across 7 bases. Germline V gene data show CDR1 as LNHDA and CDR2 as SQIVND (reference sequence). Trimming removed 4 bases from V and 2 bases from J; junction bases left unmatched: 8. CDR3 size: 16 residues. This chain's CDR3 is CASSTGTQGTYNEQFF. In nucleotides, the CDR3 is TGTGCCAGTAGTACGGGGACACAGGGGACCTACAATGAGCAGTTCTTC.

This clonotype was counted only a few times. The rearrangement joins TRBV19 to TRBJ2-3; D tentatively reads TRBD1 or TRBD2 (5 bases each). CDR1 is LNHDA and CDR2 is SQIVND in the germline V gene (reference sequence). The CDR3 runs to 14 residues. The V and J ends lost 6 bases and 3 bases respectively, with 13 bases between them. For the CDR3, the DNA is TGTGCCAGTAGCCGGGACCTCTTGACAGATACGCAGTATTTT. As protein: CASSRDLLTDTQYF. The full variable domain, its missing parts supplied by reference TRBV19 and TRBJ2-3, is DGGITQSPKYLFRKEGQNVTLSCEQNLNHDAMYWYRQDPGQGLRLIYYSQIVNDFQKGDIAEGYSVSREKKESFPLTVTSAQKNPTAFYLCASSRDLLTDTQYFGPGTRLTVL.

This clonotype was seen a handful of times. The chain uses TRBV7-2 and TRBJ1-1, with D possibly TRBD1 on 5 matching bases. CDR1 and CDR2 from the germline V gene are SGHTA and FQGNSA. CDR3 length: 11 residues. Trimming removed 7 bases from V and 11 bases from J, with 14 bases in between. For the CDR3, the DNA is TGTGCCAGCACCTTGGGGCCAAGGGCTTTCTTT. Encoded protein: CASTLGPRAFF.

This clonotype was picked up many times. V and J are TRBV5-5 and TRBJ2-3; a weak D match, TRBD2 (6 bases). Germline CDR1 SGHKS, CDR2 YYEKEE (reference sequence). This CDR3 is 12 amino acids long. V gave up 4 bases and J gave up 7 bases, with 10 bases separating them. In nucleotides, the CDR3 is TGTGCCAGCAGCCCGGGCGGGAATACGCAGTATTTT. Encoded protein: CASSPGGNTQYF.

A few counts support this clonotype. V gene TRBV5-1 combines with J gene TRBJ2-3; 14 nucleotides agree with TRBD2. Trimming at V came to 4 bases and at J to 3 bases, leaving 7 bases not matched to a gene. The CDR3 contains 17 residues. Germline V CDR1 and CDR2: SGHRS, YFSETQ. The CDR3 spells CASSGRLAGGPTDTQYF. In DNA form, the CDR3 reads TGCGCCAGCAGCGGAAGACTAGCGGGAGGGCCGACAGATACGCAGTATTTT. Full variable domain (missing parts from reference TRBV5-1 and TRBJ2-3): KAGVTQTPRYLIKTRGQQVTLSCSPISGHRSVSWYQQTPGQGLQFLFEYFSETQRNKGNFPGRFSGRQFSNSRSEMNVSTLELGDSALYLCASSGRLAGGPTDTQYFGPGTRLTVL.

V usage is TRBV29-1 and J usage is TRBJ2-7; D unresolved. The V and J ends lost 0 bases and 6 bases respectively, with 3 bases between them. This CDR3 is 10 amino acids long. Germline V CDR1 and CDR2: SQVTM, ANQGSEA. This CDR3 is CSVEDGEQYF. The CDR3 DNA reads as TGCAGCGTTGAAGACGGCGAGCAGTACTTC.

Worth noting for this clonotype: The final CDR3 position lacks the conserved phenylalanine or tryptophan, pointing to a likely read error. This chain links TRBV30 with TRBJ2-5, with 7 nucleotides matching TRBD1. Germline CDR1 and CDR2: GTSNPN and SVGIG (reference sequence). The CDR3 extends over 16 amino acids. V lost 2 bases and J lost 5; bases outside the gene matches: 14. The CDR3 DNA follows: TGTGCCTGGAGTACGGACAGGCGCGGTCTCTCCGAGACCCAGTACCTC. As protein: CAWSTDRRGLSETQYL.

The table lists this clonotype with a few counts. An end of the junction differs from the germline gene, which may be a read error. The V call is TRBV7-7, the J call TRBJ2-3; D perhaps matches TRBD1 (6 bases). This CDR3 region has 14 residues. Germline V gene data show CDR1 as SSHAT and CDR2 as FNYEAQ (reference sequence). The CDR3 region is CASSLGTHTDTQYF. In DNA, the CDR3 is TGTGCTAGCAGCCTCGGGACACACACAGATACGCAGTATTTT.

The sample holds a few counts of this clonotype. The V call is TRBV5-1, the J call TRBJ2-1, with a weak D call TRBD1 (6 bases). Germline V gene data show CDR1 as SGHRS and CDR2 as YFSETQ. Trimming stripped 1 base from V and 0 bases from J, with 11 bases between. This CDR3 region has 16 residues. CDR3: CASSLRQADSYNEQFF. CDR3 DNA sequence: TGCGCCAGCAGCTTGCGACAGGCGGACTCCTACAATGAGCAGTTCTTC.

On this clonotype: Compared with germline, one end of the junction differs, possibly owing to a read error. The V gene is TRBV2, the J gene TRBJ2-5; TRBD2 might be the D (5 bases). The CDR3 runs to 12 residues. Germline CDR1 is SNHLY and CDR2 is FYNNEI. The CDR3, as DNA: TGTGCCAGCGGTGAAGGACTGGAGACCCAGTACTTC. This codes for CASGEGLETQYF.

This clonotype was picked up a small number of times. The chain joins TRBV12-3 or TRBV12-4 to TRBJ2-5; D might be TRBD1 (5 bases). The V gene lost 5 bases and the J gene lost 4 bases, with 17 bases spanning the gap. The CDR3 is 15 residues long. As DNA, the CDR3 is TGTGCCAGCAGTACCCTAAGGGGATGGGCAGAGACCCAGTACTTC. Protein product: CASSTLRGWAETQYF.

The chain recombines TRBV20-1 with TRBJ2-5, with D hard to call. This CDR3 is built from 12 residues. Trimming cost V 3 bases and J 5 bases, with 10 bases left between them. Per the germline V gene, CDR1 is DFQATT and CDR2 is SNEGSKA (reference sequence). DNA for the CDR3: TGCAGTGCTAGTGGAGTACCGGAGACCCAGTACTTC. This codes for CSASGVPETQYF.

This clonotype has more than one count but fewer than ten. The V call is TRBV12-3 or TRBV12-4, the J call TRBJ2-4, with unresolved D. Trimming shortened V by 7 bases and J by 6 bases, and 13 bases separated the two germline ends. This CDR3 spans 13 amino acids. This CDR3 is CASTSGPPNIQYF. The DNA of the CDR3 is TGTGCCAGCACCAGTGGGCCCCCAAACATTCAGTACTTC.

The chain couples TRBV27 to TRBJ2-1; 9 positions agree with TRBD2. J was trimmed by 0 bases and V by 5 bases; bases with no gene match: 11. The CDR3 covers 18 residues. The germline CDR1 and CDR2 sequences are MNHEY and SMNVEV (reference sequence). The CDR3 sequence: CASSGAGTSSFSYNEQFF. DNA of the CDR3: TGTGCCAGCAGTGGGGCCGGGACTAGCTCCTTCTCCTACAATGAGCAGTTCTTC.